The entry below gives a single T cell receptor beta chain sequence along with its context. Every TCR cDNA molecule bore a unique molecular identifier. Each CDR3 protein gets one entry after TCRdb re-called the 5' RACE reads with MiXCR. The table shows 110,000 or so distinct CDR3 sequences, with 10% to 13% occurring only once. V was shortened by 3 bases and J by 12 bases, with 18 bases between the two germline ends. CDR3 length equals 14 residues. The V gene's germline CDR1 is SGHAT and CDR2 FQNNGV. This record comes from a study of spatial heterogeneity in lung cancer. The time point denotes: blood at routine non-recurrence follow-up after resection.

This clonotype was obtained from a female donor with early-stage non-small cell lung cancer. The input for sequencing was PBMCs, taken at follow-up. The chain links TRBV11-2 to TRBJ2-1; D may be TRBD2 (5 bases). The CDR3 DNA reads as TGTGCCAGCAGCTTCTCCTCTTCGAGGGCCCCGCAGTTCTTC. Protein product: CASSFSSSRAPQFF.